This T cell receptor (beta chain) was found in a study of blood T cell repertoires in COVID-19. Study context: Sites in the United States, Italy and Spain provided acute and convalescent COVID-19 samples. Sample material is recorded as cDNA or gDNA derived from T cells, B-cell-depleted T cells, or PBMCs.

In the original workflow: Scientists estimated how many nucleated cells there were by amplifying reference gene primers. The repertoire was sequenced with immunoSEQ multiplex PCR; TCRdb's copy has only in-frame clones and lacks some. V and J calls and clone size are those listed in that table; D and trimming were worked out from the DNA. The repertoire holds some 13,000 clones, with 86% as singletons. Germline V gives CDR1 MNHEY, CDR2 SVGAGI. The junction had 6 bases not matched to a gene; V was cut back by 2 bases and J by 4 bases. The CDR3 runs 16 residues. This receptor was obtained from a man older than 75 with acute or convalescent COVID-19. Sequencing input: peripheral blood. The gene calls are TRBV6-5 and TRBJ2-5, with 11 nucleotides matching TRBD1. CDR3 amino acids: CASSYRRTGGIETQYF. Written as DNA, the CDR3 is TGTGCCAGCAGTTACAGGCGGACAGGGGGCATAGAGACCCAGTACTTC.